This T cell receptor beta chain is drawn from a study of PD-1 blockade in classical Hodgkin lymphoma. Study conclusions and caveats: No one has yet defined what causes the repertoire differences, which may be disease activity or prior therapy. Lower baseline TCR diversity marked trial partial responders and progressors.

Points on this clone: Antigen specificity is unknown. The same CDR3 is also encoded by other DNA sequences in this sample.

The table came from immunoSEQ multiplex PCR; TCRdb's copy has only in-frame clones and leaves some out. The repertoire consists of roughly 140,000 clones, with 78% occurring once and the leading ten covering 9.2%. J gave up 4 bases and V 0 bases, and 5 bases lay outside the gene matches. There are 15 residues in the CDR3. Germline values: CDR1 SGHRS, CDR2 YFSETQ. Relapses following autologous stem cell transplantation were seen in all patients, with brentuximab vedotin exposure varying. The sample here was peripheral blood mononuclear cells (PBMCs), taken before the second cycle of nivolumab. The rearrangement joins TRBV5-1 to TRBJ1-1; TRBD1 matches at 8 bases. This receptor was taken from a human donor with classical Hodgkin lymphoma. CDR3: CASSLAGGLGTEAFF. DNA of the CDR3: TGCGCCAGCAGCTTGGCAGGGGGCTTGGGCACTGAAGCTTTCTTT.